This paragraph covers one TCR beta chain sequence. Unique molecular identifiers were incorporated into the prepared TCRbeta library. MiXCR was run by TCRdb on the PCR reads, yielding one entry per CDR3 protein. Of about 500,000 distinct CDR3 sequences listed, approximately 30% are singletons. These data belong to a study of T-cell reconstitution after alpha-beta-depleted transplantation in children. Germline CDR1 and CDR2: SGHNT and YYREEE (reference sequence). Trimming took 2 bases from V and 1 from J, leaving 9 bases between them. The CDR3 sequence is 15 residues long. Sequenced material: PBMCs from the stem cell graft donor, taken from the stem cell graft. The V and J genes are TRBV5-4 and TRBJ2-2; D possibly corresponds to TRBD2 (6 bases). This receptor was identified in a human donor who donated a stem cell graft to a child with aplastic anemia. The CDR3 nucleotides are TGTGCCAGCAGCTTAGATAGCGGGAACACCGGGGAGCTGTTTTTT. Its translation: CASSLDSGNTGELFF.